This T cell receptor (beta chain) was captured by sequencing in a study of glioma-infiltrating T cells after dendritic cell vaccination. Here immunoSEQ multiplex PCR was the method, and the copy in TCRdb shows in-frame clones only, minus some. The sample lists fewer than 100,000 clones, about nine tenths occurring once. V lost 3 bases and J 4 bases, leaving 2 bases between the germline ends. CDR1 and CDR2 from the germline V gene are DFQATT and SNEGSKA (reference sequence). The CDR3 extends over 10 amino acids. The receptor was derived from a human donor with glioblastoma. Sequencing used blood, obtained before dendritic cell vaccination. The V call is TRBV20-1, the J call TRBJ2-3; D is unresolved. Written as DNA, the CDR3 is TGCAGTGCTAGCGCAGATACGCAGTATTTT. It specifies CSASADTQYF.